The T cell receptor (beta chain) under discussion was sequenced for a study of blood T cell repertoires in COVID-19. Across the study: Researchers got acute and convalescent COVID-19 samples from the United States, Italy and Spain. The analysed material was cDNA or gDNA that came from T cells, B-cell-depleted T cells, or PBMCs.

Generated by immunoSEQ multiplex PCR, the TCRdb table keeps only in-frame clones and is missing some. This table holds 150,000 to 200,000 clones, roughly 83% found once. Participants had their cohort set by participant-reported clinical history. It was within 2 weeks before study entry that exposed participants met a COVID-19 case. CDR1 MDHEN and CDR2 SYDVKM come from the germline V gene. The V gene end was trimmed by 1 base and the J gene end by 9 bases; junction bases not matched to a gene: 12. The CDR3 is 16 amino acids. V gene TRBV28 combines with J gene TRBJ2-1, with TRBD2 identical over 7 bases. This TCR came from a man aged 65-85 years who had been exposed to COVID-19. Sequenced: PBMCs or T cells enriched from blood (not recorded which). The CDR3 region has the DNA TGTGCCAGCAGTTTATCTACGGGAGGCTGGAATGGTGAGCAGTTCTTC. Amino acid sequence: CASSLSTGGWNGEQFF. The variable domain in full, completed from reference TRBV28 and TRBJ2-1, reads DVKVTQSSRYLVKRTGEKVFLECVQDMDHENMFWYRQDPGLGLRLIYFSYDVKMKEKGDIPEGYSVSREKKERFSLILESASTNQTSMYLCASSLSTGGWNGEQFFGPGTRLTVL.